This T cell receptor (beta chain) was sequenced for a study of blood T cell repertoires in COVID-19. Study-wide context: COVID-19 samples collected from the United States, Italy and Spain covered acute and convalescent phases.

Authors' methods: Estimates of nucleated cell counts were drawn from the amplification of reference gene primers. Some clones are missing from TCRdb's copy, which holds only in-frame ones; the method was immunoSEQ multiplex PCR. Clone size and V and J calls were adopted from that table, with D and trimming inferred from the DNA. The sample holds hundreds of thousands of clones, about nine tenths seen once. Followed over time, Seattle patients had been enrolled while infection was active. V was pared by 5 bases and J by 4 bases, with 18 bases between. Germline V gene sequence: CDR1 MDHEN, CDR2 SYDVKM. The CDR3 contains 15 residues.

Sample: peripheral blood. This sequence was found in a man in his forties or fifties with COVID-19, enrolled during active disease. The V gene is TRBV28, the J gene TRBJ2-7; possibly TRBD1 for D (5 bases). CDR3 protein: CASSLPGFGRYEQYF. The DNA for the CDR3 is TGTGCCAGCAGTCTCCCAGGGTTTGGTAGGTACGAGCAGTACTTC.